This T cell receptor beta chain emerged from a study of cytomegalovirus exposure and HLA in healthy donors. Looking at the study overall: HLA-typed donors were the source of approximately 80 million unique TCRs, which an early data release held.

Primers: 60 Vbeta forward and 13 Jbeta reverse. The assay was immunoSEQ multiplex PCR, and TCRdb's table has in-frame clones only and misses some. The sample lists around 140,000 clones; approximately 65% were seen once. A note on this clone: The antigen is undetermined.

Study observations and caveats: Of the V segments, some could not be distinguished, including TRBV6-2 and TRBV6-3, and were excluded. Donors belonging to an Asian-associated ancestry cluster reportedly showed fewer N-insertions in productive TCRs than the roughly 700-donor mean, according to what a later analysis found.

In germline, CDR1 is SGHDT, CDR2 YYEEEE. The CDR3 length is 14 residues. V was clipped by 3 bases and J by 1 base; unmatched bases: 2. Specimen: PBMCs. This sequence was found in a woman aged 60-75 years in good health and CMV-seronegative. The chain employs TRBV5-6 and TRBJ1-2; 8 nucleotides agree with TRBD1. The CDR3 DNA reads TGTGCCAGCAGCTCAGGACAGGGTAACTATGGCTACACCTTC. Its protein is CASSSGQGNYGYTF. The complete variable domain, with remaining parts taken from reference TRBV5-6 and TRBJ1-2, reads DAGVTQSPTHLIKTRGQQVTLRCSPKSGHDTVSWYQQALGQGPQFIFQYYEEEERQRGNFPDRFSGHQFPNYSSELNVNALLLGDSALYLCASSSGQGNYGYTFGSGTRLTVV.